The clone carrying this T cell receptor beta chain showed up just once. One junction end does not reproduce the germline sequence, and a read error may be involved. The record originates from a study of T cell clones after liver transplantation. At the level of the study: HCV positivity affected three of eight recipients; the rest lacked autoimmune or viral indications. Standard immunosuppression, with no induction, continued until 12-24 months after transplant.

The assay was immunoSEQ multiplex PCR, and TCRdb's table has in-frame clones only and misses some. The sample has 15,000 or so clones, more than 70% seen once; the top ten hold 28%. Thawed unstimulated PBMCs were FACS-sorted by CD3, CD4 and CD8 into two populations. The CDR3 is 10 residues long. CDR1 is SGHAT and CDR2 is FQNNGV in the germline V gene. The V and J genes are TRBV11-2 and TRBJ1-2; D is perhaps TRBD1 (5 bases). Source: CD8+ T cells from blood, taken around 4 years after liver transplant. The TCR sequence derives from a human patient who received a liver transplant. The graft donor may have given rise to some T cells. The CDR3 loop is CASSLDGAHF. The CDR3 nucleotides are TGTGCCAGCAGCTTAGACGGGGCCCACTTC.